Listed here is a single TCR beta chain. In the authors' methods: Nucleated cell number was recorded as an estimate derived from reference gene primer amplification. Produced via immunoSEQ multiplex PCR; TCRdb's table is partial and in-frame only. V and J calls and clone size follow that table, whereas D and trimming were derived from the DNA. The sample gives over 250,000 clones, about nine tenths of which show up once; approximately 2.2% is in the top ten. The data stem from a study of blood T cell repertoires in COVID-19. Overall study context: Sites in the United States, Italy and Spain provided acute and convalescent COVID-19 samples. PBMCs, B-cell-depleted T cells, or T cells provided the cDNA or gDNA that made up the material.

This receptor was identified in a man aged 50-59 years with acute or convalescent COVID-19. The sample comprised peripheral blood.

CDR3 sequence (DNA): TGTGCCAGCAGAACCCGGACAGGCGCTAACTATGGCTACACCTTC. This sequence encodes CASRTRTGANYGYTF. The chain recombines TRBV2 with TRBJ1-2; 7 nucleotides align to TRBD1. V was pared by 6 bases and J by 0 bases, with 7 bases of the junction left unmatched. Germline CDR1 SNHLY, CDR2 FYNNEI. CDR3 length equals 15 residues. Combining the CDR3 with reference TRBV2 and TRBJ1-2 gives the whole variable domain EPEVTQTPSHQVTQMGQEVILRCVPISNHLYFYWYRQILGQKVEFLVSFYNNEISEKSEIFDDQFSVERPDGSNFTLKIRSTKLEDSAMYFCASRTRTGANYGYTFGSGTRLTVV.